Detailed here is one T cell receptor beta chain. Antigen unknown. These data belong to a study of cytomegalovirus exposure and HLA in healthy donors. Amplification used 60 Vbeta primers and 13 Jbeta primers. Repertoires were generated with immunoSEQ multiplex PCR, while TCRdb's copy carries only in-frame clones and drops some. This table has 40,000 or so clones, about 78% appearing once. Study observations and caveats: A prior analysis recorded that most TCR beta V segments were productive about 90% or about 30% of the time. Later analysis revealed greater clonal expansion in HLA-associated TCR beta chains than in equally common others.

The CDR3 runs 11 residues. The V gene's germline CDR1 is MGHRA and CDR2 YSYEKL. Trimming removed 8 bases at V and 1 base at J, with 5 bases between. The sequencing input was PBMCs. V is TRBV4-1 and J is TRBJ1-1; D gene unclear. The clonotype was recovered from a woman aged 25 to 39 in good health and CMV-seronegative. The CDR3 DNA sequence: TGCGCCAGCGTAGAGAACACTGAAGCTTTCTTT. This gives the protein CASVENTEAFF.